This is a list of T cell receptor beta chains from one sample in a study of blood T cell repertoires in COVID-19. Assay used: immunoSEQ multiplex PCR; TCRdb lists only in-frame clones, some missing. The table records roughly 260,000 clones, 75% to 95% of them present only once. Sample: PBMCs or T cells enriched from blood (not recorded which). The receptors originated from a woman younger than 30 who had recovered from COVID-19. Both conserved end residues are part of each CDR3. D genes are given only for firm matches. Expanded clones are given a class, and other clones once, few, many or no size at all.

TRBD1,TRBJ1-6,TRBV6-2/TRBV6-3,16,NA,CASSLETGGYNSPLHF,TGTGCCAGCAGTCTAGAAACAGGGGGTTATAATTCACCCCTCCACTTT
NA,TRBJ2-3,TRBV20-1,10,NA,CSAWSYTQYF,TGCAGTGCTTGGAGTTATACGCAGTATTTT
TRBD1,TRBJ2-7,TRBV12-3/TRBV12-4,13,once,CASSRTGPYEQYF,TGTGCCAGCAGCCGGACAGGACCATACGAGCAGTACTTC
TRBD2,TRBJ2-5,TRBV20-1,15,once,CSASISSGGQETQYF,TGCAGTGCTAGTATCTCTAGCGGGGGACAAGAGACCCAGTACTTC
NA,TRBJ2-7,TRBV27,18,NA,CASSNVGNRTAYSYEQYF,TGTGCCAGCAGTAATGTCGGGAACAGGACAGCCTACTCCTACGAGCAGTACTTC
TRBD2,TRBJ2-2,TRBV6-2/TRBV6-3,18,NA,CASSSRTSVLRNTGELFF,TGTGCCAGCAGTTCCCGGACTAGCGTGTTACGGAACACCGGGGAGCTGTTTTTT
TRBD2,TRBJ2-1,TRBV7-7,16,NA,CASSSHSGGPYNEQFF,TGTGCTAGCAGCTCTCATAGCGGGGGGCCGTATAATGAGCAGTTCTTC
TRBD1,TRBJ1-2,TRBV28,13,NA,CASSEQGAFGYTF,TGTGCCAGCAGTGAACAGGGGGCCTTTGGCTACACCTTC
NA,TRBJ1-1,TRBV19,14,few,CASSIEGTNTEAFF,TGTGCCAGTAGTATCGAGGGCACGAACACTGAAGCTTTCTTT
TRBD1,TRBJ1-5,TRBV6-5,14,NA,CASQGQVINQPQHF,TGTGCCAGCCAGGGACAGGTGATCAATCAGCCCCAGCATTTT
TRBD2,TRBJ2-5,TRBV11-2,14,NA,CASSPLAGWETQYF,TGTGCCAGCAGCCCGTTAGCGGGGTGGGAGACCCAGTACTTC
TRBD1,TRBJ1-5,TRBV28,15,once,CASSLRDSSYQPQHF,TGTGCCAGCAGTTTGCGGGACAGCTCCTATCAGCCCCAGCATTTT
TRBD2,TRBJ2-5,TRBV2,13,few,CASSGGGSETQYF,TGTGCCAGCAGCGGCGGGGGGTCAGAGACCCAGTACTTC
TRBD1,TRBJ1-2,TRBV28,15,NA,CASSYRDRGHGGYTF,TGTGCCAGCAGTTACCGGGACAGGGGGCACGGTGGCTACACCTTC
NA,TRBJ1-2,TRBV3-1/TRBV3-2,18,NA,CASSQDEPGSRECYGYTF,TGTGCCAGCAGCCAAGATGAGCCAGGGTCTAGGGAATGCTATGGCTACACCTTC
NA,TRBJ1-1,TRBV7-3,14,NA,CASSSDSTYTEAFF,TGTGCCAGCAGCTCGGACAGCACTTACACTGAAGCTTTCTTT
NA,TRBJ2-7,TRBV11-2,15,NA,CASSWGMTEPYEQYF,TGTGCCAGCAGCTGGGGAATGACAGAGCCCTACGAGCAGTACTTC
TRBD1,TRBJ1-1,TRBV6-5,12,NA,CASSVPGQQAFF,TGTGCCAGCAGCGTCCCGGGACAGCAAGCTTTCTTT
NA,TRBJ1-1,TRBV28,11,NA,CASQGNTEAFF,TGTGCCAGCCAGGGGAACACTGAAGCTTTCTTT
NA,TRBJ2-1,TRBV6-5,14,once,CASMDSSSPDEQFF,TGTGCCAGCATGGATAGCTCTTCTCCGGATGAGCAGTTCTTC
NA,TRBJ2-7,TRBV5-6,12,NA,CASSRTGYEQYF,TGTGCCAGCAGCCGTACAGGATACGAGCAGTACTTC
TRBD1,TRBJ2-7,TRBV18,15,NA,CASSPETGQGYEQYF,TGTGCCAGCTCACCTGAAACGGGACAGGGCTACGAGCAGTACTTC
NA,TRBJ1-4,TRBV19,15,NA,CASSIAASRNEKLFF,TGTGCCAGTAGTATCGCGGCATCCCGCAATGAAAAACTGTTTTTT
NA,TRBJ1-3,TRBV6-1,16,once,CASSERAHSSGNTIYF,TGTGCCAGCAGTGAGAGGGCGCACAGCTCTGGAAACACCATATATTTT
NA,TRBJ1-6,TRBV9,16,NA,CASSVVPGPYNSPLHF,TGTGCCAGCAGCGTAGTTCCAGGTCCCTATAATTCACCCCTCCACTTT
NA,TRBJ2-5,TRBV27,13,NA,CASSLYLWETQYF,TGTGCCAGCAGTTTATACTTATGGGAGACCCAGTACTTC
TRBD2,TRBJ2-7,TRBV2,15,NA,CASRPRLAGDYEQYF,TGTGCCAGCAGACCACGACTAGCGGGGGACTACGAGCAGTACTTC
NA,TRBJ2-5,TRBV3-1/TRBV3-2,12,NA,CTSSQDTGTQYF,TGTACCAGCAGCCAAGACACGGGGACCCAGTACTTC
NA,TRBJ1-1,TRBV12-5,12,NA,CASGTGNTEAFF,TGTGCTAGTGGAACAGGGAACACTGAAGCTTTCTTT
NA,TRBJ2-1,TRBV4-1,12,NA,CASSQSASGQFF,TGCGCCAGCAGCCAATCAGCCTCGGGGCAGTTCTTC
NA,TRBJ2-7,TRBV7-2,15,once,CASSLGDLGVSEQYF,TGTGCCAGCAGCTTAGGAGATCTCGGGGTCAGCGAGCAGTACTTC
TRBD2,TRBJ2-7,TRBV13,13,NA,CASSSAGGRWEYF,TGTGCCAGCAGCTCAGCGGGAGGAAGGTGGGAGTACTTC